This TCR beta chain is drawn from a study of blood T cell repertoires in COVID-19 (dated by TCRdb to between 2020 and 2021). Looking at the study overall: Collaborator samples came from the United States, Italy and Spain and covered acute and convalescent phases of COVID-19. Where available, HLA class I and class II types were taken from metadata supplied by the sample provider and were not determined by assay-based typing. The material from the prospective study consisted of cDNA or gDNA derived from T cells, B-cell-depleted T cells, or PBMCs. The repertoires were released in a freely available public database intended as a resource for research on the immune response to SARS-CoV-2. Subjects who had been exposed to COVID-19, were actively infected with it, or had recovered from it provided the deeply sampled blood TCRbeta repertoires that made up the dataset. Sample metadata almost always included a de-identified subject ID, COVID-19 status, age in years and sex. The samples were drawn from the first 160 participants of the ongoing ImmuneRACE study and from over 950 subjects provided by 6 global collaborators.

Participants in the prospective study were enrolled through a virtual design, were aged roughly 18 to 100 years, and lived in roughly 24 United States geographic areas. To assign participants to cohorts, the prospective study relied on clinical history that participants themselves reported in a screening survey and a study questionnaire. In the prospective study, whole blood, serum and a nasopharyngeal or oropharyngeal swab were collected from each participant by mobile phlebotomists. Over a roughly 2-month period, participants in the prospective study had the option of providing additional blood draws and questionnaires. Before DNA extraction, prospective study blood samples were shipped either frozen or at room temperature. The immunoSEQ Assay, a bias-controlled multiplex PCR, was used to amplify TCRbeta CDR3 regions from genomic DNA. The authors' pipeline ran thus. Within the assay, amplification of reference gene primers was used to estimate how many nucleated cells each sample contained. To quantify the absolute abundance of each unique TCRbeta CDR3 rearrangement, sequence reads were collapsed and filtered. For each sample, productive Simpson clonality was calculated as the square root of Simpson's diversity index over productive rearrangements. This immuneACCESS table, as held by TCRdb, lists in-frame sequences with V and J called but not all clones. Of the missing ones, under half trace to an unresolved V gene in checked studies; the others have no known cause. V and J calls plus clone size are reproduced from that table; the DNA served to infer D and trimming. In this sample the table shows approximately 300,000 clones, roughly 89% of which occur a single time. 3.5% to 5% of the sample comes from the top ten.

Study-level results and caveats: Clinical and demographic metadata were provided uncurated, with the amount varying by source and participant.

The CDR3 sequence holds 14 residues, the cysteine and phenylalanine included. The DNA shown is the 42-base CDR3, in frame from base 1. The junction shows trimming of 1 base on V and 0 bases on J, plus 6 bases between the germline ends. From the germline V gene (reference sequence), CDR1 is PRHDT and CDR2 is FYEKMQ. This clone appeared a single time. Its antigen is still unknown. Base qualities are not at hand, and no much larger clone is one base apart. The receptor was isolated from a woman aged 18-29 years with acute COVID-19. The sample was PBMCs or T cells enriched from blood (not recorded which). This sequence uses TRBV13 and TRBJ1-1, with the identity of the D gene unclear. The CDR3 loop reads CASSLAGMNTEAFF. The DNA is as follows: TGTGCCAGCAGCTTAGCAGGAATGAACACTGAAGCTTTCTTT.